The clone carrying this TCR beta chain was recorded at least ten times. Its target is not known. With RNA at 10%, 30% or 50%, naive CD8 libraries came from approximately 20,000 to 1,000,000 sorted cells. Naive CD8 T cell sorting was performed on the CD8+CD4-CCR7+CD45RA+ phenotype. TCRdb reprocessed the PCR reads via MiXCR and lists one record per CDR3 protein. The sample shows about 320,000 distinct CDR3 sequences, 20% to 25% of them seen only once. This sample was included in a study of molecular identifiers for immune sequencing clone quantification. Study background: Within a replicate experiment, RNA obtained from either approximately 20,000 or 98,000 naive CD8 cells was divided into five aliquots, and four of those aliquots were then sequenced. Study observations and caveats: Highly expanded clone sizes could be underestimated by identical TCR molecules sharing a barcode.

CDR3 length: 17 residues. V shed 7 bases and J 1 base; nucleotides not matched to a gene: 12. Per the germline V gene, CDR1 is PRHDT and CDR2 is FYEKMQ (reference sequence). Sequencing was carried out using naive CD8+ T cells from blood, with Jurkat cell RNA spiked in. Subset noted: FACS-sorted CD8+CD4-CCR7+CD45RA+ naive T cells. The receptor was isolated from a human donor in good health. Some libraries in this study had Jurkat cell RNA spiked in. The chain joins TRBV13 to TRBJ2-4; 8 bases map to TRBD2. The CDR3 here is CASNIGGATGAKNIQYF. DNA for the CDR3: TGTGCCAGCAATATCGGGGGGGCCACCGGGGCCAAAAACATTCAGTACTTC. The variable domain in full, with the rest retrieved from reference TRBV13 and TRBJ2-4, is AAGVIQSPRHLIKEKRETATLKCYPIPRHDTVYWYQQGPGQDPQFLISFYEKMQSDKGSIPDRFSAQQFSDYHSELNMSSLELGDSALYFCASNIGGATGAKNIQYFGAGTRLSVL.